Listed below are T cell receptor beta chains from one sample, sequenced in a study of blood T cell repertoires in COVID-19. The data were produced by immunoSEQ multiplex PCR, yet TCRdb's version contains in-frame clones alone and is incomplete. Of 85,000 to 100,000 clones in the sample, about four fifths were seen once. Sequenced material: peripheral blood. All receptors come from a woman aged 60-75 years with acute or convalescent COVID-19. Each CDR3 is given with its conserved first and last residue. Each record gives: clone size, D gene, V gene, J gene, CDR3 DNA, CDR3 protein. A D gene is named only where the DNA matches it firmly. For some rows the clone size is stated as once, few or many, or as a class when expanded; others skip it.

clone size: -
D gene: -
V gene: TRBV19
J gene: TRBJ1-3
CDR3 DNA: TGTGCCAGTAGTATCATAACCGGGACACGCTCTGGAAACACCATATATTTT
CDR3 protein: CASSIITGTRSGNTIYF

clone size: -
D gene: TRBD2
V gene: TRBV6-2/TRBV6-3
J gene: TRBJ2-3
CDR3 DNA: TGTGCCAGCAGTCGGGGGGGCGTAGATACGCAGTATTTT
CDR3 protein: CASSRGGVDTQYF

clone size: -
D gene: -
V gene: TRBV6-5
J gene: TRBJ1-1
CDR3 DNA: TGTGCCAGCGTTCGGGCTGAAGCTTTCTTT
CDR3 protein: CASVRAEAFF

clone size: -
D gene: -
V gene: TRBV5-1
J gene: TRBJ1-1
CDR3 DNA: TGCGCCAGCAGCTTGTATGGACATATGAACACTGAAGCTTTCTTT
CDR3 protein: CASSLYGHMNTEAFF

clone size: -
D gene: TRBD1
V gene: TRBV19
J gene: TRBJ1-4
CDR3 DNA: TGTGCCAGTAGTACCGTCCCGGGACAGGGGACGGAGGAAAAACTGTTTTTT
CDR3 protein: CASSTVPGQGTEEKLFF

clone size: once
D gene: -
V gene: TRBV10-3
J gene: TRBJ1-2
CDR3 DNA: TGTGCCGTAGCAAAGGATAACTATGGCTACACCTTC
CDR3 protein: CAVAKDNYGYTF

clone size: -
D gene: TRBD2
V gene: TRBV7-8
J gene: TRBJ2-7
CDR3 DNA: TGTGCCAGCAGCCCGACTAGCGGGACCCTCGGGTCCTACGAGCAGTACTTC
CDR3 protein: CASSPTSGTLGSYEQYF

clone size: -
D gene: -
V gene: TRBV6-1
J gene: TRBJ1-5
CDR3 DNA: TGTGCCAGCAGTGAAGATGCGGGGGTGCTCGGCAATCAGCCCCAGCATTTT
CDR3 protein: CASSEDAGVLGNQPQHF

clone size: -
D gene: TRBD1
V gene: TRBV6-5
J gene: TRBJ1-5
CDR3 DNA: TGTGCCAGCAGGCCCGGACAGGGCAATCAGCCCCAGCATTTT
CDR3 protein: CASRPGQGNQPQHF

clone size: few
D gene: -
V gene: TRBV6-6
J gene: TRBJ2-4
CDR3 DNA: TGTGCCAGCAGTTTGGGGGGTATAGCCAAAAACATTCAGTACTTC
CDR3 protein: CASSLGGIAKNIQYF

clone size: -
D gene: -
V gene: TRBV27
J gene: TRBJ1-3
CDR3 DNA: TGTGCCAGCCGACTGAATTTTAACTCTGGAAACACCATATATTTT
CDR3 protein: CASRLNFNSGNTIYF

clone size: -
D gene: TRBD1
V gene: TRBV20-1
J gene: TRBJ1-5
CDR3 DNA: TGCAGTGCTAGTTCGCCCAGACAGGGGGGGATTAATCAGCCCCAGCATTTT
CDR3 protein: CSASSPRQGGINQPQHF

clone size: -
D gene: -
V gene: TRBV7-3
J gene: TRBJ2-1
CDR3 DNA: TGTGCCAGCAGCTTAACGTACCGCGGGGGCCGGGTTGAGCAGTTCTTC
CDR3 protein: CASSLTYRGGRVEQFF

clone size: -
D gene: -
V gene: TRBV3-1/TRBV3-2
J gene: TRBJ1-1
CDR3 DNA: TGTGCCAGCAGCCAAGCCTACCGTAGGACAGTCAAGGAAGCTTTCTTT
CDR3 protein: CASSQAYRRTVKEAFF

clone size: -
D gene: TRBD1
V gene: TRBV5-1
J gene: TRBJ2-7
CDR3 DNA: TGCGCCAGCAGCTTGGTAGGGGGCCCCAACGAGCAGTACTTC
CDR3 protein: CASSLVGGPNEQYF

clone size: few
D gene: TRBD2
V gene: TRBV5-1
J gene: TRBJ2-7
CDR3 DNA: TGCGCCAGCAGCTCCGGGACTAGCGGCTACGAGCAGTACTTC
CDR3 protein: CASSSGTSGYEQYF

clone size: -
D gene: TRBD2
V gene: TRBV5-1
J gene: TRBJ2-3
CDR3 DNA: TGCGCCAGCAGCTTGAACCCGTTGGGAGGGCTGTCCACAGATACGCAGTATTTT
CDR3 protein: CASSLNPLGGLSTDTQYF

clone size: -
D gene: TRBD2
V gene: TRBV6-2/TRBV6-3
J gene: TRBJ2-3
CDR3 DNA: TGTGCCAGCAGTTACCCGGCTAGCGGGGGCACAGATACGCAGTATTTT
CDR3 protein: CASSYPASGGTDTQYF

clone size: -
D gene: -
V gene: TRBV3-1/TRBV3-2
J gene: TRBJ2-5
CDR3 DNA: TGTGCCAGCAGCCAAGATCGCCGGGGAGCCCAGTACTTC
CDR3 protein: CASSQDRRGAQYF

clone size: -
D gene: TRBD1
V gene: TRBV6-2/TRBV6-3
J gene: TRBJ1-2
CDR3 DNA: TGTGCCAGCAGTACCGGGACAGCTTATGGCTACACCTTC
CDR3 protein: CASSTGTAYGYTF

clone size: -
D gene: -
V gene: TRBV5-4
J gene: TRBJ1-2
CDR3 DNA: TGTGCCAGCAGCTTAGGACAGATCAACTATGGCTACACCTTC
CDR3 protein: CASSLGQINYGYTF

clone size: -
D gene: -
V gene: TRBV9
J gene: TRBJ2-2
CDR3 DNA: TGTGCCAGCAGCGCCTGGGGGGGCACGAACACCGGGGAGCTGTTTTTT
CDR3 protein: CASSAWGGTNTGELFF

clone size: -
D gene: -
V gene: TRBV5-1
J gene: TRBJ2-7
CDR3 DNA: TGCGCCAGCAGCTTGGGTAGGGGACAAGGTTACGAGCAGTACTTC
CDR3 protein: CASSLGRGQGYEQYF

clone size: once
D gene: TRBD1
V gene: TRBV2
J gene: TRBJ1-5
CDR3 DNA: TGTGCCAGCAGGGAAGACAGGGTCCAGCATTTT
CDR3 protein: CASREDRVQHF

clone size: -
D gene: TRBD2
V gene: TRBV2
J gene: TRBJ2-2
CDR3 DNA: TGTGCCAGCCATAGACTAGCGGGGACGAACACCGGGGAGCTGTTTTTT
CDR3 protein: CASHRLAGTNTGELFF

clone size: -
D gene: -
V gene: TRBV12-3/TRBV12-4
J gene: TRBJ2-5
CDR3 DNA: TGTGCCAGCAGAGACAGTTTGGGAGAGACCCAGTACTTC
CDR3 protein: CASRDSLGETQYF

clone size: -
D gene: -
V gene: TRBV19
J gene: TRBJ2-7
CDR3 DNA: TGTGCCAGTAGTTCCGTTAGGAGCGGGACAACCTACGAGCAGTACTTC
CDR3 protein: CASSSVRSGTTYEQYF

clone size: -
D gene: TRBD1
V gene: TRBV7-3
J gene: TRBJ1-6
CDR3 DNA: TGTGCCAGCAGCCCCCAGGGGGATTATAATTCACCCCTCCACTTT
CDR3 protein: CASSPQGDYNSPLHF

clone size: -
D gene: TRBD1
V gene: TRBV2
J gene: TRBJ1-1
CDR3 DNA: TGTGCCAGCAGGGACAGGGGAATCACTGAAGCTTTCTTT
CDR3 protein: CASRDRGITEAFF

clone size: -
D gene: -
V gene: TRBV29-1
J gene: TRBJ2-6
CDR3 DNA: TGCAGCGTTGGTTCGTCTGGGGCCAACGTCCTGACTTTC
CDR3 protein: CSVGSSGANVLTF

clone size: -
D gene: -
V gene: TRBV7-9
J gene: TRBJ1-6
CDR3 DNA: TGTGCCAGCAGTTATGAGACAGTTAATTCACCCCTCCACTTT
CDR3 protein: CASSYETVNSPLHF

clone size: -
D gene: -
V gene: TRBV7-2
J gene: TRBJ1-3
CDR3 DNA: TGTGCCAGCAGCTTATTCTCCTCTGGAAACACCATATATTTT
CDR3 protein: CASSLFSSGNTIYF

clone size: -
D gene: -
V gene: TRBV27
J gene: TRBJ1-6
CDR3 DNA: TGTGCCAGCAGTTTAGAGCAGGGTTTTGGGCCCCTCCACTTT
CDR3 protein: CASSLEQGFGPLHF

clone size: -
D gene: -
V gene: TRBV9
J gene: TRBJ2-3
CDR3 DNA: TGTGCCAGCAGCGTCGCGGGTGGGGCAGATACGCAGTATTTT
CDR3 protein: CASSVAGGADTQYF

clone size: -
D gene: -
V gene: TRBV7-2
J gene: TRBJ2-1
CDR3 DNA: TGTGCCAGCAGCTTATTAGGCGGAGAGCAGTTCTTC
CDR3 protein: CASSLLGGEQFF

clone size: -
D gene: -
V gene: TRBV7-9
J gene: TRBJ1-1
CDR3 DNA: TGTGCCAGCAGCTTAGAGTCCGGTTTTCAGGAAATAACTGAAGCTTTCTTT
CDR3 protein: CASSLESGFQEITEAFF

clone size: -
D gene: TRBD1
V gene: TRBV10-3
J gene: TRBJ2-5
CDR3 DNA: TGTGCCATCAGTGGGACAGGGGGCCAAGAGACCCAGTACTTC
CDR3 protein: CAISGTGGQETQYF

clone size: -
D gene: TRBD1
V gene: TRBV6-2/TRBV6-3
J gene: TRBJ1-5
CDR3 DNA: TGTGCCAGCAGTCTCGACAGGGCACAGCCCCAGCATTTT
CDR3 protein: CASSLDRAQPQHF

clone size: -
D gene: -
V gene: TRBV7-9
J gene: TRBJ1-2
CDR3 DNA: TGTGCCAGCAGCGCAAGTACAGGGAGGGACTATGGCTACACCTTC
CDR3 protein: CASSASTGRDYGYTF

clone size: -
D gene: -
V gene: TRBV15
J gene: TRBJ2-2
CDR3 DNA: TGTGCCACCAGCAGTTACACATCGAACACCGGGGAGCTGTTTTTT
CDR3 protein: CATSSYTSNTGELFF

clone size: once
D gene: -
V gene: TRBV9
J gene: TRBJ1-1
CDR3 DNA: TGTGCCAGCAGCCCACACACAGTGGACACTGAAGCTTTCTTT
CDR3 protein: CASSPHTVDTEAFF

clone size: -
D gene: -
V gene: TRBV15
J gene: TRBJ1-6
CDR3 DNA: TGTGCCACCAGCAGAGACACAGGACAGCGAATTAATTCACCCCTCCACTTT
CDR3 protein: CATSRDTGQRINSPLHF